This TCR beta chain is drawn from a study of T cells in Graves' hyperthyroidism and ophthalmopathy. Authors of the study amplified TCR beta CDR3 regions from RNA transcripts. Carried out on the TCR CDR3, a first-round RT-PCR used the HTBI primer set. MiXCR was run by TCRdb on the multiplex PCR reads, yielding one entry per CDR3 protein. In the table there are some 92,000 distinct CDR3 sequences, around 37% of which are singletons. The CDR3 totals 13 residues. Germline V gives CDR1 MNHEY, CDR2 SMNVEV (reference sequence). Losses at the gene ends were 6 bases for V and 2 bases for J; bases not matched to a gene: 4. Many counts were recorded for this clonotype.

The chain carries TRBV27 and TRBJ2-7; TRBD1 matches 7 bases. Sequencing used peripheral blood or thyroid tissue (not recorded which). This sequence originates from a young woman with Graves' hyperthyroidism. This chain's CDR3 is CASRRTGAYEQYF. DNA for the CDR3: TGTGCCAGCAGGAGAACAGGGGCCTACGAGCAGTACTTC.